This entry lists 14 T cell receptor beta chains sequenced from one sample in a study of neoadjuvant nivolumab and ipilimumab in lung cancer. Clones were read by immunoSEQ multiplex PCR, and TCRdb kept only the in-frame ones, dropping some. The sample has fewer than 25,000 clones, around 82% seen once. The sequences come from peripheral blood, collected before neoadjuvant nivolumab, alone or with ipilimumab. These receptors originate from an adult with non-small cell lung cancer.

The genes are TRBV7-6 and TRBJ2-3; maybe TRBD2 (6 bases). Between the trimmed V and J ends, which lost 5 bases and 1 base, there was a span of 10 bases. The V gene's germline CDR1 is SGHVS and CDR2 FNYEAQ. The CDR3 has 14 residues. The CDR3 protein is CASSPGLGTDTQYF. CDR3 bases: TGTGCCAGCAGCCCGGGACTCGGCACAGATACGCAGTATTTT.

The chain uses TRBV20-1 and TRBJ2-7, with D tentatively TRBD1 (7 bases). Germline V lookup: CDR1 DFQATT, CDR2 SNEGSKA (reference sequence). The CDR3 has 11 residues. CDR3 sequence reads: CSGTPGGEQYF. For the CDR3, the DNA is TGCAGCGGGACTCCAGGGGGCGAGCAGTACTTC.

This chain connects TRBV27 to TRBJ2-7; D might be TRBD1 or TRBD2, each matching 5 bases. This CDR3 has 14 residues. V was trimmed by 6 bases and J by 0 bases, leaving 12 bases between them. CDR1 is MNHEY, CDR2 SMNVEV, per germline (reference sequence). CDR3 residues: CASRLRDASYEQYF. The CDR3, as DNA: TGTGCCAGCAGGCTTCGGGACGCCTCCTACGAGCAGTACTTC.

The chain links TRBV6-1 to TRBJ1-2; D might be TRBD1 (5 bases). Germline assignment: CDR1 MNHNS and CDR2 SASEGT. The V gene lost 4 bases and the J gene lost 1 base, with 10 bases spanning the gap. The CDR3 sequence is 14 residues long. The chain's CDR3 is CASSGQQVNYGYTF. CDR3 DNA: TGTGCCAGCAGTGGACAACAGGTTAACTATGGCTACACCTTC.

The chain joins TRBV28 to TRBJ2-5; unclear D gene. Germline V lookup: CDR1 MDHEN, CDR2 SYDVKM. Trimming shortened V by 6 bases and J by 5 bases, and 4 bases separated the two germline ends. The CDR3 is 10 amino acids. The CDR3 here is CASSPETQYF. The DNA of the CDR3 is TGTGCCAGCAGCCCCGAGACCCAGTACTTC.

V is TRBV10-3 and J is TRBJ2-1, with 7 bases identical to TRBD2. Trimming removed 6 bases from V and 10 bases from J; junction bases left unmatched: 15. The CDR3 has 15 amino acids. Germline V CDR1 and CDR2: ENHRY, SYGVKD. The CDR3 loop is CAIRLNGLVRSEQFF. The CDR3 bases are TGTGCCATCAGACTCAACGGACTAGTCAGGAGCGAGCAGTTCTTC.

The chain combines TRBV9 with TRBJ2-1, with D maybe TRBD1 (6 bases). V was shortened by 1 base and J by 3 bases, with 11 bases between the two germline ends. From germline, CDR1 is SGDLS and CDR2 YYNGEE. The CDR3 is made up of 15 amino acids. CDR3 residues: CASSVLGQSYNEQFF. CDR3 DNA: TGTGCCAGCAGCGTACTCGGACAGAGCTACAATGAGCAGTTCTTC.

V is TRBV11-3 and J is TRBJ2-5; D possibly corresponds to TRBD2 (6 bases). The DNA matches TRBJ2-7 better at its end, which makes the J call doubtful. This CDR3 has 14 residues. Germline assignment: CDR1 SGHNT and CDR2 YENEEA. The CDR3 is CASSSPGGRNEQYF. The CDR3 coding sequence is TGTGCCAGCAGCTCGCCCGGTGGGAGGAACGAGCAGTACTTC.

The chain employs TRBV5-1 and TRBJ1-4; possible D gene TRBD1, 6 bases. The CDR3 covers 18 residues. Deletions cut 4 bases from V and 7 bases from J, with 26 bases between. Germline V gives CDR1 SGHRS, CDR2 YFSETQ. CDR3 sequence: CASSLMTGGLLGSEKLFF. The CDR3 region has the DNA TGCGCCAGCAGCCTCATGACAGGCGGGTTGCTGGGTAGTGAAAAACTGTTTTTT. Drawing the rest from reference TRBV5-1 and TRBJ1-4, the complete variable domain is KAGVTQTPRYLIKTRGQQVTLSCSPISGHRSVSWYQQTPGQGLQFLFEYFSETQRNKGNFPGRFSGRQFSNSRSEMNVSTLELGDSALYLCASSLMTGGLLGSEKLFFGSGTQLSVL.

A single count supports this clone. The genes are TRBV5-4 and TRBJ2-7; 12 bases line up with TRBD2. V lost 2 bases to trimming and J lost 2 bases; unmatched junction nucleotides: 8. The V gene's germline CDR1 is SGHNT and CDR2 YYREEE (reference sequence). The CDR3 spans 17 residues. In DNA form, the CDR3 reads TGTGCCAGCAGCTTCGGACTAGCGGGACTTACCCCCTACGAGCAGTACTTC. It is translated as CASSFGLAGLTPYEQYF.

J is TRBJ2-7 and V is TRBV7-6; D call uncertain. The V gene's germline CDR1 is SGHVS and CDR2 FNYEAQ. The length of the CDR3 is 12 residues. Deletions cut 1 base from V and 7 bases from J, with 8 bases between. The CDR3 is CASSLVDSEQYF. The CDR3 DNA reads TGTGCCAGCAGCTTAGTGGATTCGGAGCAGTACTTC.

The V gene is TRBV5-1, the J gene TRBJ1-4; 8 positions match TRBD1. CDR1 and CDR2 from the germline V gene are SGHRS and YFSETQ. CDR3 length: 13 amino acids. J gave up 7 bases and V 1 base, and 0 bases lay outside the gene matches. This CDR3 is CASSLQGAEKLFF. The CDR3 DNA sequence: TGCGCCAGCAGCTTGCAGGGGGCTGAAAAACTGTTTTTT.

This clone appeared a single time. An end of the junction differs from the germline gene, which may be a read error. The V call is TRBV5-1, the J call TRBJ2-7, with D maybe TRBD1 (5 bases). This CDR3 is built from 13 residues. Germline CDR1 and CDR2: SGHRS and YFSETQ. As DNA, the CDR3 is TGCGCCAGCAGCTTATTACCGACAGCTTTGGTGGACTTC. Amino acids: CASSLLPTALVDF.

The J gene is TRBJ2-1, the V gene TRBV10-2; TRBD1 agrees at 8 bases. J gave up 4 bases and V 5 bases, and 4 bases lay outside the gene matches. This CDR3 region has 14 residues. Germline loops: CDR1 WSHSY, CDR2 SAAADI. This CDR3 is CASSRTGWYNEQFF. The CDR3 DNA sequence: TGCGCCAGCAGTCGGACAGGGTGGTACAATGAGCAGTTCTTC.